One sample yielded the 18 T cell receptor beta chains listed below, sequenced in a study of molecular identifiers for immune sequencing clone quantification (dated by TCRdb to 2016 to 2019). The library was prepared using PCR. The sequencing machine was a NextSeq 500. TCRdb reprocessing: public reads trimmed at Q25 with fastp, clones called with MiXCR, in-frame beta chains kept. Merged by CDR3 protein, the rows form single entries marked with the most common genes and DNA. In all, the sample holds hundreds of thousands of distinct CDR3 sequences, and approximately 24% of those were seen once. The top ten constitute 0.78% of the sample. The sample consisted of naive CD8+ T cells from blood, with Jurkat cell RNA spiked in. The cell subset or site label, as the study defines it: FACS-sorted CD8+CD4-CCR7+CD45RA+ naive T cells. These receptors were taken from a human donor in good health. Some libraries in this study had Jurkat cell RNA spiked in.

In this sample, this clonotype turned up many times. The chain couples TRBV6-1 to TRBJ1-1; D is uncertain. CDR3 size: 12 residues. Deletions cut 6 bases from V and 2 bases from J, with 7 bases between. CDR1 MNHNS and CDR2 SASEGT come from the germline V gene. Here the CDR3 reads CASSNSNTEAFF. Here the CDR3 DNA reads TGTGCCAGCAGCAACTCTAACACTGAAGCTTTCTTT.

This clonotype appeared many times. The V call is TRBV7-9, the J call TRBJ1-1; possibly TRBD1 for D (5 bases). The V gene lost 5 bases and the J gene lost 1 base, with 14 bases spanning the gap. Per the germline V gene, CDR1 is SEHNR and CDR2 is FQNEAQ (reference sequence). CDR3 length: 15 amino acids. The CDR3 nucleotides read TGTGCCAGCAGCGGCTCGACAGCTACGAACACTGAAGCTTTCTTT. It is translated as CASSGSTATNTEAFF. Looking up the rest from reference TRBV7-9 and TRBJ1-1 gives the full variable domain: DTGVSQNPRHKITKRGQNVTFRCDPISEHNRLYWYRQTLGQGPEFLTYFQNEAQLEKSRLLSDRFSAERPKGSFSTLEIQRTEQGDSAMYLCASSGSTATNTEAFFGQGTRLTVV.

This clonotype came up a few times. The chain links TRBV10-3 to TRBJ1-1, with D unresolved. V gave up 3 bases and J gave up 2 bases, with 10 bases separating them. The germline V gene encodes CDR1 ENHRY and CDR2 SYGVKD. There are 14 residues in the CDR3. This CDR3 is CAISDPRANTEAFF. The CDR3 DNA sequence: TGTGCCATCAGTGACCCCCGGGCCAACACTGAAGCTTTCTTT.

A remark on this clonotype: A read error is possible here, since a much larger clone lies one base away. This CDR3 reads CTSSFGTGGDLAQYF. In nucleotides, the CDR3 is TGTACCAGCAGTTTCGGGACAGGGGGCGATTTGGCCCAGTACTTC. This chain joins TRBV12-3 or TRBV12-4 and TRBJ2-5; 12 bases fit TRBD1. This CDR3 has 15 residues.

The chain employs TRBV7-9 and TRBJ2-7; tentatively, D is TRBD1 or TRBD2 (5 bases each). V gave up 5 bases and J gave up 3 bases, with 17 bases separating them. CDR1 is SEHNR and CDR2 is FQNEAQ in the germline V gene (reference sequence). This CDR3 has 15 amino acids. The chain's CDR3 is CASSATGTPDYEQYF. CDR3 coding DNA: TGTGCCAGCAGCGCAACCGGGACGCCCGACTACGAGCAGTACTTC.

The chain uses TRBV30 and TRBJ2-7; TRBD1 matches at 7 bases. From germline, CDR1 is GTSNPN and CDR2 SVGIG (reference sequence). V trimming: 4 bases; J trimming: 0 bases; junction bases outside the gene matches: 6. The CDR3 covers 14 residues. CDR3 DNA sequence: TGTGCCTGGACCCTGACAGGGCGCTCCTACGAGCAGTACTTC. Its translation: CAWTLTGRSYEQYF. Full variable domain (missing parts from reference TRBV30 and TRBJ2-7): SQTIHQWPATLVQPVGSPLSLECTVEGTSNPNLYWYRQAAGRGLQLLFYSVGIGQISSEVPQNLSASRPQDRQFILSSKKLLLSDSGFYLCAWTLTGRSYEQYFGPGTRLTVT.

This clonotype was recorded a few times. The rearrangement joins TRBV13 to TRBJ2-5; 7 bases line up with TRBD2. The CDR3 extends over 14 amino acids. Germline values: CDR1 PRHDT, CDR2 FYEKMQ (reference sequence). V lost 5 bases and J lost 5; bases outside the gene matches: 8. In DNA, the CDR3 is TGTGCCAGCAGCATTAAAAGGGAGGGTGAGACCCAGTACTTC. Protein: CASSIKREGETQYF.

The chain couples TRBV9 to TRBJ2-2; TRBD1 matches 8 bases. V was pared by 0 bases and J by 4 bases, with 2 bases of the junction left unmatched. Per germline, CDR1 SGDLS and CDR2 YYNGEE. This CDR3 comprises 15 residues. As DNA, the CDR3 is TGTGCCAGCAGCGTAGTAGACAGGGGCACCGGGGAGCTGTTTTTT. Protein product: CASSVVDRGTGELFF.

This clonotype has a count of ten or more. The CDR3 sequence: CASGLAGEGTQYF. In nucleotides, the CDR3 is TGTGCCAGCGGGCTAGCGGGAGAGGGTACGCAGTATTTT. V and J are TRBV28 and TRBJ2-3, with 10 nucleotides matching TRBD2. V was clipped by 8 bases and J by 8 bases; unmatched bases: 7. The V gene's germline CDR1 is MDHEN and CDR2 SYDVKM. This CDR3 has 13 amino acids.

There are many counts of this clonotype. The rearrangement links TRBV7-2 to TRBJ1-1; TRBD1 is a possible D gene (5 bases). Germline-derived CDR1 and CDR2 are SGHTA and FQGNSA. The germline V and J ends were trimmed by 5 bases and 7 bases, with 11 bases remaining between them. The CDR3 spans 12 residues. The CDR3: CASSPTGFEAFF. CDR3 in DNA: TGTGCCAGCAGCCCAACAGGTTTTGAAGCTTTCTTT.

This clonotype was counted ten times or more. This chain connects TRBV13 to TRBJ1-1; TRBD1 is a possible D gene (6 bases). V lost 3 bases to trimming and J lost 1 base, with 12 bases between them. From germline, CDR1 is PRHDT and CDR2 FYEKMQ (reference sequence). The CDR3 is 15 amino acids. CDR3 DNA sequence: TGTGCCAGCAGCTTTCGTTTGGGGGCGAACACTGAAGCTTTCTTT. It is translated as CASSFRLGANTEAFF.

V is TRBV7-6 and J is TRBJ2-3; TRBD1 matches 11 bases. CDR3 length: 14 amino acids. The V gene's germline CDR1 is SGHVS and CDR2 FNYEAQ. Trimming at V came to 3 bases and at J to 5 bases, leaving 1 base not matched to a gene. The CDR3 protein is CASSFGTGGDTQYF. The CDR3, as DNA: TGTGCCAGCAGCTTTGGGACAGGGGGAGATACGCAGTATTTT.

This clonotype turned up a few times. The chain couples TRBV4-3 to TRBJ2-5; 9 bases map to TRBD1. This CDR3 is built from 15 residues. V shed 4 bases, J shed 3 bases, and the junction held 6 bases outside the gene matches. CDR1 and CDR2 from the germline V gene are LGHNA and YSLEER. CDR3 residues: CASSLWGQGEETQYF. For the CDR3, the DNA is TGCGCCAGCAGCCTTTGGGGACAGGGAGAAGAGACCCAGTACTTC.

The rearrangement joins TRBV5-1 to TRBJ2-7; 8 bases line up with TRBD2. V lost 6 bases, J lost 3 bases, and 5 bases stayed unmatched. The CDR3 is 13 residues long. The germline gives CDR1 SGHRS, CDR2 YFSETQ. CDR3 in amino acids: CASIFGTSYEQYF. Written as DNA, the CDR3 is TGCGCCAGCATCTTCGGGACTAGCTACGAGCAGTACTTC.

Comments on this clonotype: This sequence may be a read error, since a much larger clone differs from it by one base. The chain carries TRBV12-3 or TRBV12-4 and TRBJ1-2; D ambiguous. There are 13 residues in the CDR3. The DNA for the CDR3 is TGTCCCAGCAGTTTAGTAGCTAACTATGGCTACACCTTC. This codes for CPSSLVANYGYTF.

This clonotype occurred many times. The J gene is TRBJ2-3, the V gene TRBV12-3 or TRBV12-4; 7 nucleotides align to TRBD2. This CDR3 contains 13 residues. V lost 8 bases to trimming and J lost 3 bases; unmatched junction nucleotides: 5. The DNA of the CDR3 is TGTGCCAGCCACGGACTAGGTACAGATACGCAGTATTTT. It translates to CASHGLGTDTQYF.

This clonotype was seen many times. The J gene is TRBJ1-5, the V gene TRBV7-9; D not certain. The CDR3 extends over 14 amino acids. Germline V gives CDR1 SEHNR, CDR2 FQNEAQ (reference sequence). Trimming took off 5 bases at V and 0 bases at J, with 8 bases between the two ends. CDR3 coding DNA: TGTGCCAGCAGCCAAGGCCATAGCAATCAGCCCCAGCATTTT. Its protein is CASSQGHSNQPQHF.

The V and J genes are TRBV20-1 and TRBJ2-7; maybe TRBD2 (6 bases). The CDR3 loop spans 18 amino acids. Germline V lookup: CDR1 DFQATT, CDR2 SNEGSKA (reference sequence). Trimming pared 0 bases from V and 0 bases from J, leaving 21 bases between. CDR3 nucleotides: TGCAGTGCTAGAGATTGGGAGGCCCGACGCATGAGCTCCTACGAGCAGTACTTC. This gives the protein CSARDWEARRMSSYEQYF.